Reported below is one T cell receptor beta chain. This sample was included in a study of cytotoxic CD8 clonotypes in ibrutinib-treated CLL. Looking at the study overall: The patients comprised approximately ten relapsed/refractory and around 15 treatment-naive cases, roughly 18 IGHV unmutated. Partial response was seen in roughly 25 patients and complete response in 2; after median 68 months, about 14 stayed remitted, roughly 12 progressed. Sequenced samples delivered averages of some 260,000 productive templates and around 90,000 productive rearrangements.

TCRdb keeps only in-frame clones here, not all; method: immunoSEQ multiplex PCR. Found here are approximately 170,000 clones, 88% of them singletons; the top ten hold roughly 3%. TCR beta libraries used about 2.1 micrograms of DNA from cryopreserved PBMCs. Losses at the gene ends were 4 bases for V and 4 bases for J; bases not matched to a gene: 9. The CDR3 is made up of 17 amino acids. Germline values: CDR1 SGHRS, CDR2 YFSETQ. The sample in question was PBMCs, obtained at disease progression, from a patient treated with ibrutinib. J is TRBJ2-5 and V is TRBV5-1, with 14 bases that match TRBD2. The sequence was collected from a human donor with chronic lymphocytic leukemia. The CDR3 loop reads CASSRPGTSGSSETQYF. The DNA of the CDR3 is TGCGCCAGCAGCCGCCCCGGGACTAGCGGGAGCTCAGAGACCCAGTACTTC.